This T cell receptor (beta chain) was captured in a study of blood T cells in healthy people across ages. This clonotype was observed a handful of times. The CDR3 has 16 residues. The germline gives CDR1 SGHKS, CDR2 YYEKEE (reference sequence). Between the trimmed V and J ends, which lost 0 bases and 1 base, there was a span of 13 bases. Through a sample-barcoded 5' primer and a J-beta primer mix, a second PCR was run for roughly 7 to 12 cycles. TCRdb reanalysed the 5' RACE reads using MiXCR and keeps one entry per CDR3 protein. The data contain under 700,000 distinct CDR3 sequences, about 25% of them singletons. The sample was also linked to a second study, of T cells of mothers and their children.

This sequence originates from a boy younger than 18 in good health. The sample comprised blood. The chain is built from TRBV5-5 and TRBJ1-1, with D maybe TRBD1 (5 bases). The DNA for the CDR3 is TGTGCCAGCAGCTTGGTAAGTCCAGGGAAGAACACTGAAGCTTTCTTT. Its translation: CASSLVSPGKNTEAFF.